The 3 T cell receptor beta chains given below trace back to one sample, sequenced in a study of vaccination and CD4 T cells after COVID-19. Treatment here: roughly 11-day PBMC culture with coronavirus spike peptide pools or control peptides (ViraFEST assay). No antigen has been assigned to these receptors. The Oncomine TCR Beta short-read assay was applied to DNA of cultured CD4+ T cells. TCRdb reanalysed the PCR reads using MiXCR and keeps one entry per CDR3 protein. Of 9,500 to 15,000 distinct CDR3 sequences listed, 45% to 55% are singletons. Sequencing was performed on cultured CD4+ T cells from blood, taken after SARS-CoV-2 vaccination. All receptors derive from a human donor with COVID-19.

This clonotype was counted once. The chain recombines TRBV30 with TRBJ2-5; 7 nucleotides align to TRBD1. Trimming at V came to 1 base and at J to 3 bases, leaving 11 bases not matched to a gene. This CDR3 is 16 amino acids long. Per germline, CDR1 GTSNPN and CDR2 SVGIG (reference sequence). The CDR3 DNA reads TGTGCCTGGAGTGGAGACTCCCCGGGACAGAAAGAGACCCAGTACTTC. It codes for CAWSGDSPGQKETQYF. Using reference TRBV30 and TRBJ2-5 for the parts outside the CDR3, the full variable domain is SQTIHQWPATLVQPVGSPLSLECTVEGTSNPNLYWYRQAAGRGLQLLFYSVGIGQISSEVPQNLSASRPQDRQFILSSKKLLLSDSGFYLCAWSGDSPGQKETQYFGPGTRLLVL.

V usage is TRBV11-2 and J usage is TRBJ1-5, with D possibly TRBD1 on 5 matching bases. V lost 5 bases to trimming and J lost 6 bases, with 14 bases between them. The CDR3 length is 14 residues. Germline values: CDR1 SGHAT, CDR2 FQNNGV. Here the CDR3 reads CASSPAAGGQPQHF. The CDR3 coding sequence is TGTGCCAGCAGCCCCGCAGCCGGGGGTCAGCCCCAGCATTTT.

For this clonotype: Mismatch with germline at one junction end may stem from a read error. The chain has TRBV11-2 and TRBJ2-4; 9 bases align to TRBD2. CDR1 SGHAT and CDR2 FQNNGV come from the germline V gene. The CDR3 is 13 residues long. The CDR3 loop reads CASRGLAQNIQYF. Written as DNA, the CDR3 is TGTGCCAGCCGGGGACTAGCCCAAAACATTCAGTACTTC.